The entry below gives a single T cell receptor beta chain sequence along with its context. This sample is part of a study of blood T cell repertoires in COVID-19. Study summary: Acute and convalescent COVID-19 samples came from the United States, Italy and Spain.

Clones were sequenced by immunoSEQ multiplex PCR, and TCRdb holds only the in-frame ones, with some missing. The repertoire holds 81,000 or so clones, with roughly 92% as singletons. Per germline, CDR1 MDHEN and CDR2 SYDVKM. The CDR3 extends over 15 amino acids. After removal of 2 bases from V and 10 bases from J, the junction contained 5 bases not matched to a gene. This chain uses TRBV28 with TRBJ2-7; 16 bases map to TRBD2. The TCR sequence derives from a woman aged 60 to 75 with active COVID-19. The sequencing sample was made of peripheral blood. CDR3 in amino acids: CASSLGTSGRARQYF. CDR3 DNA sequence: TGTGCCAGCAGTTTAGGGACTAGCGGGAGGGCCCGTCAGTACTTC.